One and the same sample provided the 4 T cell receptor beta chains below, sequenced in a study of beta chain features in type 1 diabetes. As every portion of the isolated RNA was reverse transcribed, the sequencing read expressed TCRB transcripts. Here immunoSEQ multiplex PCR was the method, and the copy in TCRdb shows in-frame clones only, minus some. The sample shows under 350,000 clones, 8% of them seen only once. The sequenced material came from central memory CD4+ T cells from blood. These receptors were collected from a woman between 18 and 29 years old in good health.

The chain couples TRBV28 to TRBJ2-3; 10 positions match TRBD1. Germline CDR1 MDHEN, CDR2 SYDVKM. CDR3 length: 16 amino acids. Trimming at V came to 2 bases and at J to 2 bases, leaving 4 bases not matched to a gene. In DNA, the CDR3 is TGTGCCAGCAGTTTACCGGGACAGGGGCTCACAGATACGCAGTATTTT. Residues: CASSLPGQGLTDTQYF.

Many counts were recorded for this clone. The chain couples TRBV30 to TRBJ2-3; 7 bases line up with TRBD2. The J segment lost 5 bases and the V segment lost 3 bases, leaving 8 bases of the junction unmatched. Germline V gives CDR1 GTSNPN, CDR2 SVGIG (reference sequence). The CDR3 runs to 14 residues. In DNA form, the CDR3 reads TGTGCCTGGAGCTCGGGAGGAGGGGAAGATACGCAGTATTTT. Its translation: CAWSSGGGEDTQYF.

This clone was picked up a small number of times. The chain recombines TRBV4-2 with TRBJ2-4, with a weak D call TRBD1 (5 bases). The CDR3 contains 16 residues. Germline CDR1 LGHNA, CDR2 YNFKEQ. Trimming removed 4 bases at V and 0 bases at J, with 13 bases between. The CDR3 DNA is TGTGCCAGCAGCCCTGGACGGACACTAGCCAAAAACATTCAGTACTTC. It yields the protein CASSPGRTLAKNIQYF.

This clone showed up just a few times. The chain has TRBV9 and TRBJ1-3; no reliable D call. The length of the CDR3 is 14 residues. CDR1 and CDR2 (germline): SGDLS, YYNGEE. The germline V and J ends were trimmed by 5 bases and 4 bases, with 13 bases remaining between them. In DNA, the CDR3 is TGTGCCAGCAGTAGGAACGCTGGCGGAAACACCATATATTTT. Protein product: CASSRNAGGNTIYF.